Reported below is one TCR beta chain. The data are from a study of blood T cell repertoires in COVID-19. The wider study: Sources were T cells, B-cell-depleted T cells, or PBMCs; the material itself was cDNA or gDNA.

The CDR3 covers 13 residues. Trimming removed 5 bases from V and 8 bases from J; junction bases left unmatched: 7. The V gene's germline CDR1 is MNHEY and CDR2 SMNVEV (reference sequence). Study processing details: Estimation of nucleated cell counts was performed using reference gene primer amplification. Generated by immunoSEQ multiplex PCR, the TCRdb table keeps only in-frame clones and is missing some. That table furnishes V, J and clone size, whereas the DNA furnished D and trimming. The repertoire includes 250,000 or so clones, about 88% of them detected once, and approximately 2% sits in the top ten.

This sequence originates from a man younger than 45 with active or convalescent COVID-19. Sequences were obtained from peripheral blood. The chain carries TRBV27 and TRBJ1-2; TRBD1 aligns across 8 bases. CDR3 region: CASSNPGGRGYTF. DNA of the CDR3: TGTGCCAGCAGTAACCCAGGGGGCCGGGGCTACACCTTC.